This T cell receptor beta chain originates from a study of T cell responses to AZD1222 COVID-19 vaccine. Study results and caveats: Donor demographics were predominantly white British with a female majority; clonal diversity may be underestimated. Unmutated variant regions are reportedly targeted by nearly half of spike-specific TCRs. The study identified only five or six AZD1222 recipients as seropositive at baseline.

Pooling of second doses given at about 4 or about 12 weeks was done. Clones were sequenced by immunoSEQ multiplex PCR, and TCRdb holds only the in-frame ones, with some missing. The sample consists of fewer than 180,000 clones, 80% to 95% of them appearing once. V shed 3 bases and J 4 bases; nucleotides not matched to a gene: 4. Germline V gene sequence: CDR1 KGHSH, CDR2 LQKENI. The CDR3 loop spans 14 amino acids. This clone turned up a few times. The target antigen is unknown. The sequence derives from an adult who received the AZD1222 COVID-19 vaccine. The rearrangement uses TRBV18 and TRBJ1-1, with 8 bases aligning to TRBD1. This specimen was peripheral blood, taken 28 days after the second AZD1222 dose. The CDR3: CASSPQQGVTEAFF. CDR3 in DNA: TGTGCCAGCTCACCTCAACAGGGGGTCACTGAAGCTTTCTTT.